A single sample gave rise to the 19 T cell receptor beta chains below, sequenced in a study of OX40 agonist ivuxolimab in advanced cancers. Clones were sequenced by immunoSEQ multiplex PCR, and TCRdb holds only the in-frame ones, with some missing. The data show over 50,000 clones, 80% to 90% seen once. The input for sequencing was CD4+ or CD8+ T cells sorted from blood, taken in a trial of the OX40 agonist ivuxolimab. These receptor sequences come from an adult with an advanced solid tumor such as melanoma, head and neck, liver or kidney cancer.

The table lists this clone with a count of one. DNA for the CDR3: TGCGCCAGCAGCAGTAGCGGGGGTTTCTACGAGCAGTACTTC. This codes for CASSSSGGFYEQYF. V usage is TRBV5-1 and J usage is TRBJ2-7; TRBD2 agrees at 9 bases. The V and J ends lost 4 bases and 3 bases, in that order; junction bases with no gene match: 5. There are 14 residues in the CDR3. Germline lookup yields CDR1 SGHRS and CDR2 YFSETQ.

The rearrangement joins TRBV6-1 to TRBJ2-5, with 11 bases identical to TRBD2. Unmatched junction bases numbered 7, after V lost 5 bases and J lost 5 bases. Germline CDR1 is MNHNS and CDR2 is SASEGT. The CDR3 loop spans 15 amino acids. The CDR3 coding sequence is TGTGCCAGCAGTAGGATAGCGGGGGGGTGGGAGACCCAGTACTTC. Translation: CASSRIAGGWETQYF.

V gene TRBV6-5 combines with J gene TRBJ1-3; tentative D call: TRBD1 (5 bases). The V and J ends lost 6 bases and 0 bases respectively, with 9 bases between them. Looked up from germline, CDR1 is MNHEY and CDR2 is SVGAGI. There are 14 residues in the CDR3. The CDR3 coding sequence is TGTGCCAGCAGGCCGACAGTCTCTGGAAACACCATATATTTT. Amino acids: CASRPTVSGNTIYF.

The chain joins TRBV7-2 to TRBJ2-4, with TRBD2 matching over 7 bases. The V and J ends lost 2 bases and 1 base, in that order; junction bases with no gene match: 8. This CDR3 has 17 residues. Germline values: CDR1 SGHTA, CDR2 FQGNSA. The CDR3 coding sequence is TGTGCCAGCAGCTTATCTTATAGCGGGTTGGCCAAAAACATTCAGTACTTC. This translates into CASSLSYSGLAKNIQYF.

The gene calls are TRBV7-9 and TRBJ2-7; 9 bases are a match to TRBD2. Germline V gene lookup returns CDR1 SEHNR and CDR2 FQNEAQ (reference sequence). The CDR3 spans 16 residues. With 1 base clipped from V and 7 bases from J, the junction kept 11 bases outside the gene matches. The CDR3 sequence: CASSLEVASGTKEQYF. The CDR3 nucleotides read TGTGCCAGCAGCTTAGAGGTGGCTAGCGGGACCAAAGAGCAGTACTTC.

The J gene is TRBJ2-7, the V gene TRBV7-9, with D unresolved. Per the germline V gene, CDR1 is SEHNR and CDR2 is FQNEAQ (reference sequence). Trimming shortened V by 1 base and J by 3 bases, and 7 bases separated the two germline ends. This CDR3 contains 13 residues. CDR3 bases: TGTGCCAGCAGCTTAGGCGGCCACTACGAGCAGTACTTC. Residues: CASSLGGHYEQYF.

This clone was observed a single time. This chain connects TRBV5-4 to TRBJ1-1; D remains unclear. Germline CDR1 and CDR2: SGHNT and YYREEE (reference sequence). The CDR3 sequence is 15 residues long. Trimming shortened V by 0 bases and J by 3 bases, and 12 bases separated the two germline ends. CDR3 protein: CASSLAPRQDTEAFF. The CDR3, as DNA: TGTGCCAGCAGCTTGGCTCCCAGGCAAGACACTGAAGCTTTCTTT.

V is TRBV5-4 and J is TRBJ1-2; 9 positions agree with TRBD1. With 0 bases clipped from V and 0 bases from J, the junction kept 9 bases outside the gene matches. Germline CDR1 and CDR2: SGHNT and YYREEE (reference sequence). There are 18 residues in the CDR3. CDR3 DNA: TGTGCCAGCAGCTTGGAGGGACAGGGATCGGTAGCTAACTATGGCTACACCTTC. This codes for CASSLEGQGSVANYGYTF.

V gene TRBV2 combines with J gene TRBJ2-1; 9 bases line up with TRBD1. CDR3 length equals 12 residues. From germline, CDR1 is SNHLY and CDR2 FYNNEI. Unmatched junction bases numbered 2, after V lost 8 bases and J lost 6 bases. CDR3 residues: CASGDRVNEQFF. In DNA, the CDR3 is TGTGCCAGCGGGGACAGGGTCAATGAGCAGTTCTTC.

The rearrangement uses TRBV19 and TRBJ2-7; TRBD1 is a possible D gene (6 bases). CDR1 LNHDA and CDR2 SQIVND come from the germline V gene (reference sequence). Trimming took 1 base from V and 0 from J, leaving 10 bases between them. This CDR3 has 15 residues. The CDR3 sequence: CASSIGQGSSYEQYF. DNA for the CDR3: TGTGCCAGTAGTATAGGCCAGGGGAGCTCCTACGAGCAGTACTTC.

The chain couples TRBV28 to TRBJ2-1; 14 bases map to TRBD2. This CDR3 is 19 amino acids long. V lost 2 bases, J lost 8 bases, and 14 bases stayed unmatched. The germline V gene has CDR1 MDHEN and CDR2 SYDVKM. This CDR3 is CASSLTSTVWTSGGYEQFF. CDR3 coding DNA: TGTGCCAGCAGTTTAACCTCTACTGTCTGGACTAGCGGGGGGTATGAGCAGTTCTTC.

This chain connects TRBV19 to TRBJ2-2; 8 nucleotides line up with TRBD1. The CDR3 totals 14 residues. The germline V gene has CDR1 LNHDA and CDR2 SQIVND (reference sequence). V shed 7 bases, J shed 5 bases, and the junction held 6 bases outside the gene matches. The CDR3 is CASTLGQATGELFF. The CDR3 nucleotides read TGTGCCAGTACCTTGGGACAGGCAACCGGGGAGCTGTTTTTT.

The gene calls are TRBV5-4 and TRBJ1-6; D ambiguous. V gave up 4 bases and J gave up 0 bases, with 11 bases separating them. CDR1 is SGHNT and CDR2 is YYREEE in the germline V gene (reference sequence). The CDR3 loop spans 16 amino acids. The CDR3 sequence is CASSLGGGSYNSPLHF. For the CDR3, the DNA is TGTGCCAGCAGCCTTGGCGGAGGCTCCTATAATTCACCCCTCCACTTT.

This clone was seen just once. This rearrangement joins TRBV28 to TRBJ1-3; 10 nucleotides agree with TRBD1. The germline V gene has CDR1 MDHEN and CDR2 SYDVKM. This CDR3 comprises 15 residues. V trimming: 6 bases; J trimming: 0 bases; junction bases outside the gene matches: 2. CDR3 nucleotide sequence: TGTGCCAGCAGGGGACAGGGGAGCTCTGGAAACACCATATATTTT. It codes for CASRGQGSSGNTIYF.

This clone was detected a few times. The CDR3 DNA reads TGTGCCATCAGCAGGGAGGTGGGCAATCAGCCCCAGCATTTT. It is translated as CAISREVGNQPQHF. The rearrangement uses TRBV10-3 and TRBJ1-5, with D possibly being TRBD1 (5 bases). The CDR3 totals 14 residues. Trimming left V 6 bases short and J 2 bases short, with 11 bases between. CDR1 and CDR2 (germline): ENHRY, SYGVKD.

The V gene is TRBV7-2, the J gene TRBJ1-4, with no clear D. V shed 1 base and J shed 6 bases, with 9 bases lying between them. The germline V gene encodes CDR1 SGHTA and CDR2 FQGNSA. The CDR3 spans 14 residues. The DNA of the CDR3 is TGTGCCAGCAGCTTAGGGTCAATGGATGAAAAACTGTTTTTT. As protein: CASSLGSMDEKLFF.

This clone has just a few counts. J is TRBJ1-5 and V is TRBV19; perhaps TRBD1 as D (6 bases). Germline CDR1 LNHDA, CDR2 SQIVND (reference sequence). V lost 4 bases and J lost 8, with 21 bases in between. This CDR3 comprises 16 residues. The CDR3 here is CASSTVTGLPGEPQHF. Written as DNA, the CDR3 is TGTGCCAGTAGTACCGTAACAGGGCTCCCTGGTGAGCCCCAGCATTTT.

This chain joins TRBV18 and TRBJ2-3; no firm D call. Trimming pared 1 base from V and 0 bases from J, leaving 11 bases between. There are 16 residues in the CDR3. Germline CDR1 and CDR2: KGHSH and LQKENI. CDR3 nucleotide sequence: TGTGCCAGCTCACCACAGGGTACGACTAGCACAGATACGCAGTATTTT. Translated, it gives CASSPQGTTSTDTQYF.

In this sample, this clone turned up once. This chain links TRBV19 with TRBJ1-5, with 10 bases lining up with TRBD1. The germline V gene encodes CDR1 LNHDA and CDR2 SQIVND (reference sequence). Unmatched junction bases numbered 10, after V lost 5 bases and J lost 6 bases. This CDR3 has 16 amino acids. The CDR3 reads CASSSLDRGLRQPQHF. Written as DNA, the CDR3 is TGTGCCAGTAGTTCCTTAGACAGGGGGCTTCGTCAGCCCCAGCATTTT.